The 14 T cell receptor beta chains given below trace back to one sample, sequenced in a study of T cell responses to AZD1222 COVID-19 vaccine. Sequenced by immunoSEQ multiplex PCR; TCRdb stores in-frame clones only, minus some. The profile shows 150,000 to 200,000 clones, approximately 92% of them singletons. The sequenced sample was peripheral blood, obtained on day 0 of AZD1222 vaccination. These receptors were obtained from an adult in good health.

In DNA form, the CDR3 reads TGTGCCAGCTTTGGACTAGCGGGGGTCAATGAGCAGTTCTTC. Translating gives CASFGLAGVNEQFF. This sequence joins TRBV27 and TRBJ2-1; 13 nucleotides match TRBD2. V shed 8 bases, J shed 6 bases, and the junction held 4 bases outside the gene matches. The length of the CDR3 is 14 residues. Looked up from germline, CDR1 is MNHEY and CDR2 is SMNVEV (reference sequence).

The rearrangement uses TRBV6-5 and TRBJ1-6; D perhaps matches TRBD1 (6 bases). V was trimmed by 5 bases and J by 7 bases, leaving 15 bases between them. CDR3 length: 15 residues. Germline V gives CDR1 MNHEY, CDR2 SVGAGI. CDR3 sequence (DNA): TGTGCCAGCAGTATCGAAACCAGGGGCAATTCACCCCTCCACTTT. Protein: CASSIETRGNSPLHF.

The table lists this clone with a few counts. One end of the junction varies from germline; a read error may be responsible. The gene calls are TRBV6-1 and TRBJ2-5; perhaps D is TRBD1 or TRBD2 (6 bases each). The CDR3 totals 15 residues. Germline lookup yields CDR1 MNHNS and CDR2 SASEGT. CDR3 DNA: TGTGCCAGCAGCGAAGCGTACGGGGGCGCGGAGACCCAGTACTTC. Translating gives CASSEAYGGAETQYF.

This clone was seen only once. This sequence joins TRBV29-1 and TRBJ1-1, with D possibly matching TRBD1 (5 bases). CDR3 size: 14 residues. V was pared by 7 bases and J by 0 bases, with 15 bases between. The V gene's germline CDR1 is SQVTM and CDR2 ANQGSEA. In DNA form, the CDR3 reads TGCAGCGGTACACCGGGACGGGTGAACACTGAAGCTTTCTTT. It codes for CSGTPGRVNTEAFF.

The chain couples TRBV6-5 to TRBJ1-2; a weak D match, TRBD1 (6 bases). Germline CDR1 MNHEY, CDR2 SVGAGI. Trimming took 6 bases from V and 8 from J, leaving 19 bases between them. The CDR3 has 14 residues. The CDR3 region has the DNA TGTGCCAGCAGCCGTGGACAGCCGCACGGAGGCTACACCTTC. It encodes CASSRGQPHGGYTF.

The chain links TRBV6-5 to TRBJ2-5; weak D call: TRBD2 (5 bases). The CDR3 sequence is 14 residues long. Germline CDR1 MNHEY, CDR2 SVGAGI. V gave up 7 bases and J gave up 3 bases, with 15 bases separating them. CDR3 in DNA: TGTGCCAGCACCCGGGGTGGGTCAGAAGAGACCCAGTACTTC. It specifies CASTRGGSEETQYF.

The rearrangement uses TRBV6-6 and TRBJ1-4; tentative D call: TRBD1 (5 bases). Germline V CDR1 and CDR2: MNHNY, SVGAGI (reference sequence). The germline V and J ends were trimmed by 5 bases and 1 base, with 14 bases remaining between them. The CDR3 contains 16 residues. The CDR3: CASSPGPAGTNEKLFF. The DNA of the CDR3 is TGTGCCAGCAGTCCAGGGCCCGCGGGAACTAATGAAAAACTGTTTTTT.

The CDR3 protein is CASSYPIKRQYF. The CDR3 DNA sequence: TGTGCCAGCAGTTACCCGATTAAAAGGCAGTACTTC. The chain carries TRBV6-6 and TRBJ2-7; no clear D gene. The CDR3 has 12 amino acids. The germline V and J ends were trimmed by 2 bases and 9 bases, with 11 bases remaining between them. Germline assignment: CDR1 MNHNY and CDR2 SVGAGI (reference sequence).

The V gene is TRBV27, the J gene TRBJ1-1; 12 bases line up with TRBD1. The CDR3 runs 16 residues. The junction had 11 bases not matched to a gene; V was cut back by 5 bases and J by 7 bases. The germline CDR1 and CDR2 sequences are MNHEY and SMNVEV (reference sequence). The CDR3 sequence is CASSRAGQGALGEAFF. In DNA form, the CDR3 reads TGTGCCAGCAGTCGGGCGGGACAGGGGGCTTTGGGTGAAGCTTTCTTT.

The chain couples TRBV18 to TRBJ2-3; D is ambiguous. CDR3 size: 14 residues. V lost 0 bases and J lost 2, with 6 bases in between. Germline values: CDR1 KGHSH, CDR2 LQKENI. The CDR3 DNA is TGTGCCAGCTCACCACCCACAGTCACAGATACGCAGTATTTT. The encoded protein is CASSPPTVTDTQYF.

This chain joins TRBV7-9 and TRBJ2-5, with D tentatively TRBD1 (6 bases). This CDR3 is 14 amino acids long. The germline V gene encodes CDR1 SEHNR and CDR2 FQNEAQ (reference sequence). V was cut by 5 bases and J by 1 base, with 11 bases left in between. CDR3 sequence reads: CASSGWDTQETQYF. The CDR3 DNA reads as TGTGCCAGCAGCGGTTGGGACACCCAAGAGACCCAGTACTTC.

This clone has just one count. This rearrangement joins TRBV5-6 to TRBJ1-5; D remains ambiguous. The germline CDR1 and CDR2 sequences are SGHDT and YYEEEE. Between the trimmed V and J ends, which lost 0 bases and 0 bases, there was a span of 7 bases. The CDR3 loop spans 15 amino acids. CDR3 region: CASSLAGNSNQPQHF. CDR3 bases: TGTGCCAGCAGCTTGGCAGGAAATAGCAATCAGCCCCAGCATTTT.

The chain combines TRBV6-5 with TRBJ2-1; D not certain. Germline CDR1 reads MNHEY; CDR2 reads SVGAGI. Trimming pared 6 bases from V and 4 bases from J, leaving 4 bases between. The CDR3 sequence is 11 residues long. CDR3 sequence (DNA): TGTGCCAGCAGGCTGTACAATGAGCAGTTCTTC. Amino acid sequence: CASRLYNEQFF.

The chain combines TRBV9 with TRBJ2-7; 7 bases line up with TRBD2. Germline CDR1 SGDLS, CDR2 YYNGEE. The CDR3 has 15 amino acids. The V and J ends lost 4 bases and 6 bases, in that order; junction bases with no gene match: 13. CDR3 bases: TGTGCCAGCAGCTCAGGCCCACGGGAGGTGGGCGAGCAGTACTTC. It encodes CASSSGPREVGEQYF.